This T cell receptor (beta chain) is drawn from a study of T cell responses to AZD1222 COVID-19 vaccine. Study findings and constraints: Seropositivity was recorded at baseline in only 5 or 6 AZD1222 recipients. Spike was spanned by vaccine-associated CD4 TCRs, with dominance at 160-218 and 743-854. Unmutated variant regions reportedly attract nearly half of all spike-specific TCRs.

Sequenced by immunoSEQ multiplex PCR; TCRdb stores in-frame clones only, minus some. The table records 150,000 or so clones, 85% to 90% of them present only once. Comment on this clone: Its antigen is unidentified.

V lost 0 bases and J 3 bases, leaving 12 bases between the germline ends. Germline lookup yields CDR1 MNHEY and CDR2 SMNVEV (reference sequence). The CDR3 covers 15 residues. V and J are TRBV27 and TRBJ2-7; possibly TRBD1 for D (6 bases). The material sequenced was peripheral blood, taken 28 days after the second dose of the MenACWY control vaccine. The receptor's source is an adult who received the MenACWY meningococcal vaccine as a control. The CDR3 sequence: CASSLSYGTNYEQYF. For the CDR3, the DNA is TGTGCCAGCAGTTTATCATACGGGACAAACTACGAGCAGTACTTC.